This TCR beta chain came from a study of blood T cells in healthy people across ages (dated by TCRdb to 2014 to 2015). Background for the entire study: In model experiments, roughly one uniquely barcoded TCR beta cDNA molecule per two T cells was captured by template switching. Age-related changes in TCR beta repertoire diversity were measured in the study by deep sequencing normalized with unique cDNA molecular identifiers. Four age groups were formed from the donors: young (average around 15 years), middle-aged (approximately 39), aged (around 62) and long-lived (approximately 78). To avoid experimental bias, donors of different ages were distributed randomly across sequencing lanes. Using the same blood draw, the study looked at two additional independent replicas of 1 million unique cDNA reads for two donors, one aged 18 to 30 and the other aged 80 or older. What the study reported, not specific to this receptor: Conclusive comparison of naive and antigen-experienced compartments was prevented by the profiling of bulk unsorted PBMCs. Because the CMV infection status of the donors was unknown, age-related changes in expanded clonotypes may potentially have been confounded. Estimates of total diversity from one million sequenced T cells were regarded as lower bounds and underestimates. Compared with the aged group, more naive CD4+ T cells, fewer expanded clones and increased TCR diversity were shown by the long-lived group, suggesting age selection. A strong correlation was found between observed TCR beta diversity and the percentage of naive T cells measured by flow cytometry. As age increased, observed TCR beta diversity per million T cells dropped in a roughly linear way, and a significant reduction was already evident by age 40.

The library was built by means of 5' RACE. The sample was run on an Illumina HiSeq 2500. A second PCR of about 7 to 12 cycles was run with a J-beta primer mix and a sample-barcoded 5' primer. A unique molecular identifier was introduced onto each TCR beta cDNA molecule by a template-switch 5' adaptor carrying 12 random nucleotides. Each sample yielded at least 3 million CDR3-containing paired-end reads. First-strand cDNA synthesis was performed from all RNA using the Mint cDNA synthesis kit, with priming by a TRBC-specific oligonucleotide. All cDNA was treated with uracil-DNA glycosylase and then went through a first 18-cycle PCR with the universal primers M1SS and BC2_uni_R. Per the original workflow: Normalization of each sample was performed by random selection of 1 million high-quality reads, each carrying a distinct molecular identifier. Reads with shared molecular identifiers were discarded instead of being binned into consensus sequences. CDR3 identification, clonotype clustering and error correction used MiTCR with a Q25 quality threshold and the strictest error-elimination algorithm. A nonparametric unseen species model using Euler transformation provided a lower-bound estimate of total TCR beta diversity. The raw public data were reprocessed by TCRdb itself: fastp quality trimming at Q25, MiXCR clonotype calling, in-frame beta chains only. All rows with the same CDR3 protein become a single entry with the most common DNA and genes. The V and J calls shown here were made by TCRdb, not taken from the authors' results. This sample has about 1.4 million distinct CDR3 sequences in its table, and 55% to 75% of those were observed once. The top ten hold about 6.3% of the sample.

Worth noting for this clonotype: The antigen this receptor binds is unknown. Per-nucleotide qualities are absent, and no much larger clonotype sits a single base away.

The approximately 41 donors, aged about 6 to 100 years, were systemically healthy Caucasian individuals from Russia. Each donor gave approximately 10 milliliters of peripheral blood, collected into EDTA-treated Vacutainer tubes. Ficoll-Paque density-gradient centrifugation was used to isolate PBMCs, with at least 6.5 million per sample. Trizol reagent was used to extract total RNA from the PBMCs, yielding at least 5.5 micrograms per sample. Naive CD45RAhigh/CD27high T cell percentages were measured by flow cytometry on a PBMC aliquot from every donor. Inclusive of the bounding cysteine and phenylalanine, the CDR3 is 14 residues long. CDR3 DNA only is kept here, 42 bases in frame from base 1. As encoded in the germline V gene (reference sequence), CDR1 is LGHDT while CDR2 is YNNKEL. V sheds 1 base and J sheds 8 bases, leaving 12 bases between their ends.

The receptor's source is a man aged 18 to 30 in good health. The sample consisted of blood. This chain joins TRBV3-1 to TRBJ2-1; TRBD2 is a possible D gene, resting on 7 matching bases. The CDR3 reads CASSQGGGGYEQFF. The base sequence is TGTGCCAGCAGCCAAGGGGGGGGCGGCTATGAGCAGTTCTTC.